Each of the 23 T cell receptor beta chains below was sequenced from the same sample in a study of cytomegalovirus exposure and HLA in healthy donors. With 60 Vbeta and 13 Jbeta primers, the PCR was carried out. The method was immunoSEQ multiplex PCR; TCRdb's version includes in-frame clones alone and lacks a portion of them. Altogether roughly 120,000 clones are present, around 77% being singletons, with the ten largest covering roughly 12%. What was sequenced was PBMCs. These receptors originate from a woman in her 40s in good health and CMV-seropositive.

This clone turned up a few times. This chain uses TRBV7-2 with TRBJ2-7; 9 positions match TRBD2. Unmatched junction bases numbered 8, after V lost 5 bases and J lost 3 bases. The CDR3 loop spans 15 amino acids. CDR1 is SGHTA and CDR2 is FQGNSA in the germline V gene. CDR3 sequence: CASSTGTSIDYEQYF. CDR3 sequence (DNA): TGTGCCAGCAGCACCGGGACTAGCATTGACTACGAGCAGTACTTC.

DNA for the CDR3: TGTGCCAGCAGCTTATGGGGGGGGGATGAGCAGTTCTTC. Its translation: CASSLWGGDEQFF. The V call is TRBV11-2, the J call TRBJ2-1; 7 bases align to TRBD2. Germline lookup yields CDR1 SGHAT and CDR2 FQNNGV. The V gene end was trimmed by 2 bases and the J gene end by 8 bases; junction bases not matched to a gene: 3. The CDR3 runs 13 residues.

J is TRBJ1-2 and V is TRBV19; 8 nucleotides match TRBD1. V was pared by 5 bases and J by 4 bases, with 9 bases of the junction left unmatched. The CDR3 length is 15 residues. The germline V gene encodes CDR1 LNHDA and CDR2 SQIVND (reference sequence). Written as DNA, the CDR3 is TGTGCCAGTAGTCGCGGGACAGGCCTCCTCTATGGCTACACCTTC. Its translation: CASSRGTGLLYGYTF.

The chain joins TRBV6-1 to TRBJ2-1; TRBD2 matches 11 bases. V gave up 0 bases and J gave up 0 bases; unmatched junction bases: 10. From germline, CDR1 is MNHNS and CDR2 SASEGT. The length of the CDR3 is 20 residues. In DNA, the CDR3 is TGTGCCAGCAGTGAAGCCGGACTTAGCGGGAGGGGTTACTCCTACAATGAGCAGTTCTTC. Translation: CASSEAGLSGRGYSYNEQFF.

The genes are TRBV6-6 and TRBJ2-7; TRBD1 matches 7 bases. The CDR3 is 15 amino acids. V lost 6 bases, J lost 2 bases, and 10 bases stayed unmatched. Germline CDR1 and CDR2: MNHNY and SVGAGI (reference sequence). The CDR3 DNA sequence: TGTGCCAGCAGAGGGGGCAGGGATTTCACCTACGAGCAGTACTTC. Encoded protein: CASRGGRDFTYEQYF.

V is TRBV5-1 and J is TRBJ2-7, with TRBD1 matching over 11 bases. The CDR3 has 14 amino acids. Trimming removed 4 bases from V and 5 bases from J; junction bases left unmatched: 5. Germline V gives CDR1 SGHRS, CDR2 YFSETQ. The CDR3 sequence: CASSRGTGGHEQYF. In nucleotides, the CDR3 is TGCGCCAGCAGCCGGGGGACAGGGGGACACGAGCAGTACTTC.

The CDR3 loop is CASSLDPRGSGANVLTF. The CDR3 region has the DNA TGTGCCAGCAGTTTAGATCCTAGGGGCTCAGGGGCCAACGTCCTGACTTTC. This chain uses TRBV28 with TRBJ2-6; possible D gene TRBD1, 5 bases. Germline assignment: CDR1 MDHEN and CDR2 SYDVKM. The CDR3 has 17 amino acids. V gave up 2 bases and J gave up 4 bases, with 15 bases separating them.

The J gene is TRBJ2-2, the V gene TRBV7-9; D ambiguous. The germline V gene has CDR1 SEHNR and CDR2 FQNEAQ (reference sequence). This CDR3 comprises 13 residues. Trimming took 4 bases from V and 5 from J, leaving 8 bases between them. The CDR3 coding sequence is TGTGCCAGCAGCTCCGACTTTACCGGGGAGCTGTTTTTT. Amino acids: CASSSDFTGELFF.

The rearrangement uses TRBV2 and TRBJ2-1; 10 bases agree with TRBD2. Germline assignment: CDR1 SNHLY and CDR2 FYNNEI. The CDR3 consists of 14 residues. V dropped 4 bases and J dropped 9; count of bases not matched to a gene: 6. The CDR3 region has the DNA TGTGCCAGCAGTGGGGGACTAGCGCGTGGTGAGCAGTTCTTC. Translation: CASSGGLARGEQFF.

V gene TRBV5-6 combines with J gene TRBJ2-5; possible D gene TRBD1, 5 bases. Per the germline V gene, CDR1 is SGHDT and CDR2 is YYEEEE. V lost 0 bases, J lost 4 bases, and 13 bases lay in between. The CDR3 is made up of 15 amino acids. CDR3 in DNA: TGTGCCAGCAGCTTGGTTGTAGGGGTCCGAGAGACCCAGTACTTC. Its translation: CASSLVVGVRETQYF.

The rearrangement links TRBV5-1 to TRBJ2-7; maybe TRBD2 (7 bases). The V gene's germline CDR1 is SGHRS and CDR2 YFSETQ. Trimming shortened V by 0 bases and J by 3 bases, and 13 bases separated the two germline ends. This CDR3 comprises 15 residues. CDR3 loop: CASSLVGGGHYEQYF. In DNA, the CDR3 is TGCGCCAGCAGCTTGGTAGGGGGGGGTCACTACGAGCAGTACTTC.

This rearrangement joins TRBV2 to TRBJ1-1; D possibly corresponds to TRBD1 (5 bases). There are 14 residues in the CDR3. The germline V gene encodes CDR1 SNHLY and CDR2 FYNNEI. Trimming took 4 bases from V and 5 from J, leaving 14 bases between them. CDR3 loop: CASSGLTEGTEAFF. The CDR3 nucleotides read TGTGCCAGCAGTGGACTCACGGAGGGGACTGAAGCTTTCTTT.

V usage is TRBV18 and J usage is TRBJ1-1, with a possible D match to TRBD1 (5 bases). The CDR3 runs to 14 residues. Germline loops: CDR1 KGHSH, CDR2 LQKENI. Deletions cut 2 bases from V and 1 base from J, with 8 bases between. CDR3 in DNA: TGTGCCAGCTCACCAGGGGCCCCGAACACTGAAGCTTTCTTT. This translates into CASSPGAPNTEAFF.

In its sample, this clone was seen a few times. V gene TRBV9 combines with J gene TRBJ1-2; possibly TRBD1 for D (5 bases). CDR1 and CDR2 from the germline V gene are SGDLS and YYNGEE. CDR3 length equals 15 residues. The germline V and J ends were trimmed by 0 bases and 4 bases, with 13 bases remaining between them. The chain's CDR3 is CASSVGPQGPYGYTF. The DNA for the CDR3 is TGTGCCAGCAGCGTAGGGCCTCAGGGTCCCTATGGCTACACCTTC. Together with reference TRBV9 and TRBJ1-2, the CDR3 gives the full variable domain: DSGVTQTPKHLITATGQRVTLRCSPRSGDLSVYWYQQSLDQGLQFLIQYYNGEERAKGNILERFSAQQFPDLHSELNLSSLELGDSALYFCASSVGPQGPYGYTFGSGTRLTVV.

V and J are TRBV6-6 and TRBJ1-2, with TRBD1 as a possible D gene (5 bases). Trimming took off 5 bases at V and 5 bases at J, with 18 bases between the two ends. The CDR3 totals 15 residues. The germline gives CDR1 MNHNY, CDR2 SVGAGI (reference sequence). The CDR3 is CASSGAAEGEYGYTF. As DNA, the CDR3 is TGTGCCAGCAGTGGGGCAGCGGAGGGAGAGTATGGCTACACCTTC.

This clone was seen a handful of times. The J gene is TRBJ2-7, the V gene TRBV9; TRBD2 aligns across 16 bases. Trimming at V came to 4 bases and at J to 5 bases, leaving 9 bases not matched to a gene. Per the germline V gene, CDR1 is SGDLS and CDR2 is YYNGEE. The CDR3 runs to 17 residues. The CDR3 DNA is TGTGCCAGCAGCTCAGGCCCCGGGACTAGCGGGAGGGACGAGCAGTACTTC. It yields the protein CASSSGPGTSGRDEQYF.

The V and J genes are TRBV5-1 and TRBJ2-7; D unresolved. The CDR3 is 15 amino acids. V gave up 2 bases and J gave up 0 bases, with 12 bases separating them. Looked up from germline, CDR1 is SGHRS and CDR2 is YFSETQ. CDR3 amino acids: CASSFYSMSSYEQYF. The CDR3 region has the DNA TGCGCCAGCAGCTTTTACTCGATGAGCTCCTACGAGCAGTACTTC.

This sequence joins TRBV18 and TRBJ2-5, with a tentative D call TRBD2 (5 bases). V was clipped by 3 bases and J by 2 bases, with 7 bases between them. Germline V gene sequence: CDR1 KGHSH, CDR2 LQKENI. CDR3 length equals 13 residues. This CDR3 is CASSPRGQETQYF. The CDR3, as DNA: TGTGCCAGCTCACCTCGAGGGCAAGAGACCCAGTACTTC.

J is TRBJ2-1 and V is TRBV19; tentative D call: TRBD1 (6 bases). Trimming removed 6 bases at V and 7 bases at J, with 13 bases between. This CDR3 has 13 amino acids. CDR1 and CDR2 (germline): LNHDA, SQIVND (reference sequence). The CDR3 DNA sequence: TGTGCCAGTAGGAATGTGGGGGCAAATGAGCAGTTCTTC. Its protein product is CASRNVGANEQFF.

A few counts support this clone. The chain combines TRBV28 with TRBJ2-7; D unclear. In germline, CDR1 is MDHEN, CDR2 SYDVKM. This CDR3 is 13 amino acids long. Trimming took off 5 bases at V and 2 bases at J, with 10 bases between the two ends. CDR3 DNA: TGTGCCAGCAGTCTCCAGGTGGCCTACGAGCAGTACTTC. It is translated as CASSLQVAYEQYF.

The chain uses TRBV29-1 and TRBJ2-7, with a tentative D call TRBD1 (6 bases). CDR1 and CDR2 (germline): SQVTM, ANQGSEA. CDR3 length equals 14 residues. Trimming took 5 bases from V and 2 from J, leaving 16 bases between them. Here the CDR3 reads CSVTPTGKAYEQYF. DNA of the CDR3: TGCAGCGTTACCCCCACAGGGAAAGCCTACGAGCAGTACTTC.

The chain joins TRBV7-2 to TRBJ2-7, with 7 nucleotides matching TRBD2. With V trimmed by 3 bases and J by 7 bases, 6 bases remained unmatched. Germline lookup yields CDR1 SGHTA and CDR2 FQGNSA. This CDR3 contains 13 residues. CDR3 DNA: TGTGCCAGCAGCTTCAAGGTCGGGGGGGAGCAGTACTTC. Translating it yields CASSFKVGGEQYF.

Notes on this clone: Other DNA sequences in this sample translate to the same CDR3. This sequence joins TRBV28 and TRBJ1-2, with 11 nucleotides matching TRBD1. This CDR3 has 13 amino acids. The V gene end was trimmed by 8 bases and the J gene end by 2 bases; junction bases not matched to a gene: 1. Germline values: CDR1 MDHEN, CDR2 SYDVKM. The CDR3 DNA reads TGTGCCAGCCGGACAGGGGGCAACTATGGCTACACCTTC. Translating gives CASRTGGNYGYTF.